This is a list of T cell receptor beta chains from one sample in a study of blood T cell repertoires in COVID-19. The data were produced by immunoSEQ multiplex PCR, yet TCRdb's version contains in-frame clones alone and is incomplete. Here the sample spans about 69,000 clones, roughly 89% being singletons. The sample was peripheral blood. These receptor sequences come from a man aged 50 or older with acute or convalescent COVID-19. CDR3s leave out the opening cysteine and the closing phenylalanine or tryptophan. Part of the rows lack a size; the others show once, few, many or a class for expanded clones.

V,size,J,length,CDR3
TRBV18,NA,TRBJ2-3,14,ASSRGDYHSRDTQY
TRBV7-2,NA,TRBJ1-1,16,ASSLVVQQGIMNTEAF
TRBV5-6,NA,TRBJ2-1,14,ASSLTVGLAGLEQF
TRBV3-1/TRBV3-2,NA,TRBJ1-1,15,ASSPVPGQTLNTEAF
TRBV3-1/TRBV3-2,NA,TRBJ2-3,13,ASSSSGRETDTQY
TRBV11-2,NA,TRBJ2-7,12,ASSSPGRAGGQY
TRBV28,once,TRBJ1-5,14,ASSLRIGGGNQPQH
TRBV5-6,NA,TRBJ1-2,14,ASSLGTGARGYGYT
TRBV5-4,NA,TRBJ1-1,11,ASSLGALTEAF
TRBV15,NA,TRBJ2-5,13,ATSRSRGTGETQY
TRBV11-3,NA,TRBJ2-2,13,ASSLRAGGTGELF
TRBV5-4,once,TRBJ2-7,11,ASSLSNSYEQY
TRBV5-1,NA,TRBJ2-2,13,ASSNRDRDTGELF
TRBV19,NA,TRBJ2-2,11,ASSLLITGELF
TRBV4-3,NA,TRBJ1-1,13,ASSQQTGMNTEAF
TRBV5-5,NA,TRBJ2-5,11,ASSIGGQETQY
TRBV5-1,NA,TRBJ2-3,13,ASSLAGASTDTQY
TRBV29-1,NA,TRBJ2-3,11,SVGTGDGDTQY
TRBV5-1,NA,TRBJ1-1,12,ASSAKVRDTEAF
TRBV19,NA,TRBJ1-2,12,ASTRGQGNYGYT
TRBV6-6,NA,TRBJ2-1,13,ASSYRPGGGDEQF
TRBV5-6,NA,TRBJ2-2,14,ASSLRSGTNTGELF
TRBV9,few,TRBJ1-2,14,ASSGRTGLNNYGYT
TRBV18,NA,TRBJ1-4,11,ASSQTGFEKLF
TRBV6-5,NA,TRBJ1-1,12,ASSYAEGFTEAF
TRBV27,NA,TRBJ2-7,11,ASGRTGMGEQY
TRBV2,NA,TRBJ2-5,16,ASSGRDRGRGFGETQY
TRBV4-2,NA,TRBJ1-1,12,ASSGTGQNTEAF
TRBV5-1,NA,TRBJ1-1,13,ASSLGDTGPTEAF
TRBV30,once,TRBJ1-5,11,AWSEVRGQPQH
TRBV7-2,NA,TRBJ2-7,15,ASSLAALAAIPYEQY
TRBV5-1,NA,TRBJ1-6,12,ASRRETYNSPLH
TRBV5-6,NA,TRBJ2-7,13,ASTEIGGNSYEQY
TRBV27,NA,TRBJ1-1,11,ASSLLMNTEAF
TRBV6-6,NA,TRBJ1-5,12,ASSTRGQGQPQH
TRBV30,few,TRBJ2-3,13,AWSVLLGEVDTQY
TRBV12-3/TRBV12-4,once,TRBJ1-4,11,ASRATGEEKLF
TRBV5-8,NA,TRBJ2-1,14,ASSWASGTTTNEQF
TRBV6-1,NA,TRBJ1-6,16,ASSEVGTGGSYNSPLH
TRBV5-4,NA,TRBJ2-7,11,ATSDRTFYEQY
TRBV7-2,NA,TRBJ2-1,13,ASSYHSGSYNEQF
TRBV19,NA,TRBJ2-1,19,ASSIESPYLRVADAYNEQF
TRBV5-5,NA,TRBJ2-7,12,ASSAGLQLREQY
TRBV29-1,NA,TRBJ1-2,14,SVDDSGTGGGSGYT
TRBV30,NA,TRBJ2-3,12,AWRGAGGPDTQY
TRBV19,NA,TRBJ2-2,15,ASDGTSGRSNTGELF
TRBV19,NA,TRBJ1-5,12,ASSTTGGSQPQH
TRBV19,NA,TRBJ2-4,13,ASSIGAGAKNIQY
TRBV4-1,NA,TRBJ1-2,13,ASSQLQGANYGYT
TRBV7-8,NA,TRBJ2-2,11,ASSLAASGELF
TRBV3-1/TRBV3-2,NA,TRBJ2-2,15,ASSPSNGRLTGGELF
TRBV6-6,NA,TRBJ1-2,11,ASSYLGGNGYT
TRBV27,NA,TRBJ2-5,10,ASSFAGETQY
TRBV12-3/TRBV12-4,NA,TRBJ2-1,10,ASSRVLQEQF
TRBV5-6,NA,TRBJ1-1,13,ASSLLDRDDTEAF
TRBV27,NA,TRBJ2-1,14,ASSLSGLAGYNEQF
TRBV5-1,NA,TRBJ1-1,12,ASSFGGVGTEAF